This entry features one T cell receptor beta chain sequence. TCRdb re-derived calls from the RT-PCR reads in MiXCR, one entry per CDR3 protein. This sample yields about 700,000 distinct CDR3 sequences, of which approximately 15% are seen a single time; around 3.3% belongs to the top ten. This CDR3 is 14 amino acids long. Germline V gene data show CDR1 as SGHTA and CDR2 as FQGNSA. V gave up 5 bases and J gave up 6 bases; unmatched junction bases: 7. The chain links TRBV7-2 to TRBJ1-2; 9 nucleotides line up with TRBD1. The sample comprised memory CD4+ T cells from blood. The clonotype comes from a female donor in good health, serving as a healthy control. CDR3 nucleotide sequence: TGTGCCAGCAGCACCAACAGGGGGCGGCATGGCTACACCTTC. Protein product: CASSTNRGRHGYTF.